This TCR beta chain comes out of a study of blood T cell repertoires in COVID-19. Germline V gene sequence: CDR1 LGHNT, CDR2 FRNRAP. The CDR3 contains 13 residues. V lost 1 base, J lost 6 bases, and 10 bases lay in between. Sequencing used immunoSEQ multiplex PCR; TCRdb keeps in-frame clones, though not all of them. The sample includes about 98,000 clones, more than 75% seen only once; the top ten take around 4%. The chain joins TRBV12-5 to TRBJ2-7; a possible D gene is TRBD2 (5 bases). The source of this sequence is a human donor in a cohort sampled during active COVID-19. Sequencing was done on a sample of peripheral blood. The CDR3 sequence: CASGLGGKSEQYF. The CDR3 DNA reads TGTGCTAGTGGTTTGGGAGGGAAGTCCGAGCAGTACTTC.